Following are 27 T cell receptor beta chains from one sample sequenced in a study of regulatory T cells in long-lasting Graves disease (dated by TCRdb to about 2021). Library generation was performed with multiplex PCR. Data came from an Illumina HiSeq 4000. iRepertoire HTBI primers and Arm-PCR amplification of CDR3 regions were used to construct TCR beta libraries. TCRdb itself trimmed the public reads at Q25 with fastp, ran MiXCR and retained productive beta chains. Each CDR3 protein gets just one entry, which takes the most common genes and DNA from the rows behind it. The sample includes 350,000 to 500,000 distinct CDR3 sequences, with roughly 17% observed a single time. The ten largest clones add up to under 30% of the sample. What this sample's time point label stands for: newly diagnosed GD, antithyroid drugs for less than 3 months. RNA was extracted from PBMCs in TRIzol for both TCR sequencing and RNA sequencing.

These data were likewise used in another study, on T cells in Graves' hyperthyroidism and ophthalmopathy.

This specimen was peripheral blood mononuclear cells (PBMCs), taken at new diagnosis, from a patient treated with antithyroid drugs. These receptors were obtained from a woman between 18 and 29 years old with Graves disease. Donor details come from another sample of the same person, matched by shared clones.

In this sample, this clonotype turned up many times. The V and J genes are TRBV9 and TRBJ2-1, with 13 bases identical to TRBD2. Looked up from germline, CDR1 is SGDLS and CDR2 is YYNGEE. The junction had 4 bases not matched to a gene; V was cut back by 0 bases and J by 4 bases. The CDR3 loop spans 17 amino acids. This CDR3 reads CASSVGLAGGPYNEQFF. The CDR3 DNA is TGTGCCAGCAGCGTAGGACTAGCGGGAGGACCTTACAATGAGCAGTTCTTC. Looking up the rest from reference TRBV9 and TRBJ2-1 gives the full variable domain: DSGVTQTPKHLITATGQRVTLRCSPRSGDLSVYWYQQSLDQGLQFLIQYYNGEERAKGNILERFSAQQFPDLHSELNLSSLELGDSALYFCASSVGLAGGPYNEQFFGPGTRLTVL.

This clonotype was detected ten times or more. The V call is TRBV20-1, the J call TRBJ2-7; 10 nucleotides line up with TRBD2. V lost 3 bases to trimming and J lost 0 bases; unmatched junction nucleotides: 14. The CDR3 spans 18 residues. Germline lookup yields CDR1 DFQATT and CDR2 SNEGSKA (reference sequence). The DNA for the CDR3 is TGCAGTGCTAGCGGTTTTGGGACTAGCGCTTTTAGCTCCTACGAGCAGTACTTC. It is translated as CSASGFGTSAFSSYEQYF.

This clonotype was seen repeatedly, ten times or more. This rearrangement joins TRBV6-1 to TRBJ1-3, with 9 bases fitting TRBD1. The CDR3 spans 15 residues. Trimming cost V 6 bases and J 0 bases; bases outside gene matches: 3. Germline-derived CDR1 and CDR2 are MNHNS and SASEGT. CDR3 nucleotides: TGTGCCAGCAGCCAGGACAGGGGCTCTGGAAACACCATATATTTT. As protein: CASSQDRGSGNTIYF.

This clonotype was seen repeatedly, ten times or more. The rearrangement joins TRBV20-1 to TRBJ2-3, with D perhaps TRBD2 (6 bases). This CDR3 is built from 14 residues. The V end lost 3 bases, the J end lost 4 bases, and 14 bases lay between the germline ends. Germline V lookup: CDR1 DFQATT, CDR2 SNEGSKA (reference sequence). This CDR3 reads CSASLGGMADTQYF. Here the CDR3 DNA reads TGCAGTGCTAGTCTCGGCGGGATGGCAGATACGCAGTATTTT.

This clonotype was seen ten or more times. This chain connects TRBV7-6 to TRBJ2-7; 8 nucleotides align to TRBD2. CDR1 and CDR2 from the germline V gene are SGHVS and FNYEAQ. Trimming took 5 bases from V and 5 from J; bases not matched to a gene: 8. The CDR3 totals 14 residues. The CDR3 reads CASSTGSGSHEQYF. The CDR3 DNA reads TGTGCCAGCAGCACGGGGAGCGGGAGCCACGAGCAGTACTTC.

This clonotype was counted only a few times. The rearrangement uses TRBV5-1 and TRBJ2-3; D is uncertain. Trimming shortened V by 0 bases and J by 1 base, and 9 bases separated the two germline ends. CDR3 size: 15 residues. The germline gives CDR1 SGHRS, CDR2 YFSETQ. As DNA, the CDR3 is TGCGCCAGCAGCTTGGAAGAGCCACGCACAGATACGCAGTATTTT. Translating gives CASSLEEPRTDTQYF.

This clonotype was recorded a few times. The chain employs TRBV28 and TRBJ1-2; D perhaps matches TRBD1 (5 bases). Per the germline V gene, CDR1 is MDHEN and CDR2 is SYDVKM. Trimming pared 3 bases from V and 1 base from J, leaving 12 bases between. The CDR3 sequence is 15 residues long. DNA of the CDR3: TGTGCCAGCAGTTTCGGCACAGGACTTAACTATGGCTACACCTTC. Translating gives CASSFGTGLNYGYTF.

This clonotype showed up many times. This chain connects TRBV7-3 to TRBJ2-6, with 7 bases fitting TRBD1. The V segment lost 5 bases and the J segment 2 bases; nucleotides outside the gene matches: 3. From germline, CDR1 is SGHTA and CDR2 FQGTGA. The CDR3 loop spans 15 amino acids. The CDR3 nucleotides are TGTGCCAGCAGCCAACAGGGGCCTGGGGCCAACGTCCTGACTTTC. It specifies CASSQQGPGANVLTF.

This clonotype was observed a few times. The chain recombines TRBV7-2 with TRBJ1-1; a weak D match, TRBD1 (5 bases). There are 15 residues in the CDR3. Germline lookup yields CDR1 SGHTA and CDR2 FQGNSA. The V end lost 2 bases, the J end lost 4 bases, and 14 bases lay between the germline ends. This chain's CDR3 is CASSLKSGGSTEAFF. Written as DNA, the CDR3 is TGTGCCAGCAGCTTAAAGTCGGGGGGAAGCACTGAAGCTTTCTTT.

With respect to this clonotype: This likely stems from a read error, as it lies one base from a far larger clone. The rearrangement joins TRBV20-1 to TRBJ2-1, with 8 positions matching TRBD2. CDR3 length: 14 amino acids. V dropped 5 bases and J dropped 10; count of bases not matched to a gene: 13. Germline CDR1 reads DFQATT; CDR2 reads SNEGSKA (reference sequence). The chain's CDR3 is CSAGQAGVAYEQFF. The DNA for the CDR3 is TGCAGTGCTGGACAAGCGGGAGTGGCCTACGAGCAGTTCTTC.

This clonotype was observed many times. V gene TRBV12-3 or TRBV12-4 combines with J gene TRBJ2-5; the match to TRBD2 covers 11 bases. V shed 8 bases and J 5 bases; nucleotides not matched to a gene: 7. The CDR3 consists of 14 residues. The CDR3 sequence is CASSSLAGEETQYF. In DNA form, the CDR3 reads TGTGCCAGCTCCTCACTAGCGGGAGAGGAGACCCAGTACTTC.

The chain has TRBV10-3 and TRBJ2-3, with 7 bases fitting TRBD1. Germline V gene lookup returns CDR1 ENHRY and CDR2 SYGVKD. The CDR3 is made up of 14 amino acids. The trim removed 10 bases at V and 0 bases at J, leaving 7 bases unmatched. CDR3 loop: CATGDSPSTDTQYF. In DNA form, the CDR3 reads TGTGCCACTGGGGACAGCCCTAGCACAGATACGCAGTATTTT.

This clonotype was counted ten times or more. The CDR3 reads CASSYAIGSNQPQHF. DNA of the CDR3: TGTGCCAGCAGTTACGCTATCGGGAGCAATCAGCCCCAGCATTTT. The chain carries TRBV6-5 and TRBJ1-5; D remains unclear. Germline V gene lookup returns CDR1 MNHEY and CDR2 SVGAGI. CDR3 length equals 15 residues. Trimming took off 2 bases at V and 1 base at J, with 9 bases between the two ends.

The J gene is TRBJ2-6, the V gene TRBV20-1, with no clear D. V lost 0 bases, J lost 0 bases, and 6 bases lay in between. Germline V CDR1 and CDR2: DFQATT, SNEGSKA (reference sequence). CDR3 length equals 15 residues. The CDR3 nucleotides read TGCAGTGCTAGAGATAGCAGCTCTGGGGCCAACGTCCTGACTTTC. Translated: CSARDSSSGANVLTF.

This clonotype was seen a few times. This sequence joins TRBV28 and TRBJ2-3, with 7 bases identical to TRBD2. The J segment lost 2 bases and the V segment lost 4 bases, leaving 12 bases of the junction unmatched. The germline V gene encodes CDR1 MDHEN and CDR2 SYDVKM. The CDR3 consists of 17 residues. CDR3 sequence (DNA): TGTGCCAGCAGTTCCTCCTCGACTAGCATACCCACAGATACGCAGTATTTT. It translates to CASSSSSTSIPTDTQYF.

The V gene is TRBV13, the J gene TRBJ2-7; 15 bases fit TRBD2. V lost 3 bases, J lost 7 bases, and 4 bases stayed unmatched. Germline-derived CDR1 and CDR2 are PRHDT and FYEKMQ (reference sequence). The CDR3 loop spans 15 amino acids. The CDR3 sequence is CASSFRTSGRGEQYF. The CDR3 region has the DNA TGTGCCAGCAGCTTCCGGACTAGCGGGAGGGGGGAGCAGTACTTC.

In regard to this clonotype: Given a far larger clone just one base away, this is likely a sequencing read error. The chain couples TRBV28 to TRBJ2-1; tentatively, D is TRBD2 (5 bases). From germline, CDR1 is MDHEN and CDR2 SYDVKM. This CDR3 has 14 residues. V was shortened by 5 bases and J by 10 bases, with 18 bases between the two germline ends. This chain's CDR3 is CASSSGETQYEQFF. As DNA, the CDR3 is TGTGCCAGCAGTAGTGGGGAGACCCAGTACGAGCAGTTCTTC.

This clonotype was observed many times. This chain links TRBV7-9 with TRBJ2-7, with 8 bases that match TRBD2. Germline trimming cut 1 base from V and 4 bases from J; bases unmatched to any gene: 3. The CDR3 is 14 residues long. Looked up from germline, CDR1 is SEHNR and CDR2 is FQNEAQ (reference sequence). CDR3 in amino acids: CASSLVTSEYEQYF. CDR3 bases: TGTGCCAGCAGCTTAGTGACTAGCGAGTACGAGCAGTACTTC.

This clonotype was picked up many times. The chain uses TRBV28 and TRBJ1-1; no clear D. Trimming took 7 bases from V and 1 from J, leaving 7 bases between them. The CDR3 consists of 12 residues. Looked up from germline, CDR1 is MDHEN and CDR2 is SYDVKM. The CDR3 nucleotides are TGTGCCAGCATGGTACAGAACACTGAAGCTTTCTTT. Its translation is CASMVQNTEAFF.

This clonotype was counted at least ten times. The rearrangement joins TRBV30 to TRBJ2-5; D tentatively fits TRBD1 or TRBD2 (5 bases each). V gave up 0 bases and J gave up 4 bases, with 9 bases separating them. This CDR3 is 13 amino acids long. Looked up from germline, CDR1 is GTSNPN and CDR2 is SVGIG (reference sequence). The CDR3 nucleotides read TGTGCCTGGAGTGTTGATGGGGGAGAGACCCAGTACTTC. It yields the protein CAWSVDGGETQYF.

This clonotype was seen at least ten times. V gene TRBV6-1 combines with J gene TRBJ2-3; D remains ambiguous. Germline CDR1 is MNHNS and CDR2 is SASEGT. The CDR3 consists of 11 residues. V lost 1 base, J lost 6 bases, and 2 bases lay in between. CDR3 loop: CASSEEDTQYF. In DNA form, the CDR3 reads TGTGCCAGCAGTGAAGAGGATACGCAGTATTTT.

This clonotype was seen at least ten times. The J gene is TRBJ2-7, the V gene TRBV9; 10 nucleotides align to TRBD1. Per germline, CDR1 SGDLS and CDR2 YYNGEE. CDR3 length equals 14 residues. Trimming at V came to 4 bases and at J to 6 bases, leaving 7 bases not matched to a gene. The CDR3 nucleotides read TGTGCCAGCAGCCCAGAGGGACAGGGGTTCGAGCAGTACTTC. It specifies CASSPEGQGFEQYF.

The CDR3 sequence is CANVLDRGNQPQHF. The CDR3 DNA sequence: TGTGCCAACGTACTCGACAGGGGCAATCAGCCCCAGCATTTT. The chain employs TRBV10-3 and TRBJ1-5; 7 nucleotides agree with TRBD1. This CDR3 has 14 amino acids. Per the germline V gene, CDR1 is ENHRY and CDR2 is SYGVKD. V lost 10 bases, J lost 2 bases, and 8 bases stayed unmatched.

This clonotype has a handful of counts. The chain joins TRBV29-1 to TRBJ1-2; 8 bases map to TRBD1. The CDR3 totals 13 residues. CDR1 and CDR2 (germline): SQVTM, ANQGSEA. The V segment lost 6 bases and the J segment 4 bases; nucleotides outside the gene matches: 7. CDR3 amino acids: CSVGQGAVYGYTF. CDR3 sequence (DNA): TGCAGCGTGGGCCAGGGGGCCGTCTATGGCTACACCTTC.

The V and J genes are TRBV2 and TRBJ2-5, with D possibly TRBD2 on 5 matching bases. The V and J ends lost 8 bases and 2 bases respectively, with 15 bases between them. Germline CDR1 and CDR2: SNHLY and FYNNEI. This CDR3 is 14 amino acids long. This CDR3 is CASLLRGTQETQYF. CDR3 sequence (DNA): TGTGCCAGCTTACTTCGGGGAACTCAAGAGACCCAGTACTTC.

This clonotype came up a few times. The gene calls are TRBV4-3 and TRBJ2-5; no reliable D call. CDR1 is LGHNA and CDR2 is YSLEER in the germline V gene. Trimming pared 0 bases from V and 2 bases from J, leaving 4 bases between. There are 13 residues in the CDR3. CDR3 sequence reads: CASSQDPQETQYF. CDR3 bases: TGCGCCAGCAGCCAAGACCCTCAAGAGACCCAGTACTTC.

This chain uses TRBV18 with TRBJ2-7; the D is unclear. TRBJ2-1 explains the end of the DNA better; the J call may be wrong. Germline CDR1 reads KGHSH; CDR2 reads LQKENI. The CDR3 consists of 17 residues. CDR3 sequence: CASSPPGPSRSYNEQFF. The CDR3 region has the DNA TGTGCCAGCTCACCACCGGGCCCTTCGCGGTCCTACAATGAGCAGTTCTTC.